The 6 T cell receptor beta chains reported below all come from one sample, sequenced in a study of T cells in Graves' hyperthyroidism and ophthalmopathy. There were TCR beta CDR3 regions amplified from RNA transcripts. First-round RT-PCR targeting the TCR CDR3 was performed with the HTBI primer set. TCRdb used MiXCR to reprocess the multiplex PCR reads, holding one entry per CDR3 protein. Among some 350,000 distinct CDR3 sequences listed, about 19% were seen once. The sample taken for sequencing was blood. The receptors derive from a woman under 30 with Graves' hyperthyroidism.

This clonotype occurred many times. J is TRBJ2-7 and V is TRBV6-1; maybe TRBD2 (6 bases). The CDR3 sequence is 13 residues long. Germline lookup yields CDR1 MNHNS and CDR2 SASEGT. Trimming stripped 6 bases from V and 2 bases from J, with 11 bases between. CDR3 sequence reads: CASRTGSTYEQYF. CDR3 DNA: TGTGCCAGCAGGACCGGGAGCACCTACGAGCAGTACTTC.

This clonotype was seen repeatedly, ten times or more. The chain is built from TRBV12-3 or TRBV12-4 and TRBJ1-2; D unclear. The CDR3 spans 15 residues. V lost 5 bases, J lost 4 bases, and 17 bases lay in between. The chain's CDR3 is CASSRGEAAGYGYTF. Written as DNA, the CDR3 is TGTGCCAGCAGTCGTGGGGAAGCGGCAGGCTATGGCTACACCTTC.

This clonotype was detected many times. The V call is TRBV7-2, the J call TRBJ2-7; D remains unclear. The V gene's germline CDR1 is SGHTA and CDR2 FQGNSA. V was cut by 2 bases and J by 6 bases, with 8 bases left in between. This CDR3 has 12 amino acids. CDR3 in amino acids: CASSLFSGEQYF. DNA for the CDR3: TGTGCCAGCAGCTTATTTAGTGGCGAGCAGTACTTC.

This clonotype was found many times. This chain joins TRBV11-2 and TRBJ1-6; D gene ambiguous. The length of the CDR3 is 14 residues. Germline values: CDR1 SGHAT, CDR2 FQNNGV. V lost 6 bases and J lost 10, with 16 bases in between. The CDR3 DNA is TGTGCCAGCAGATTCATCGAAAGCGTCTCACCCCTCCACTTT. Residues: CASRFIESVSPLHF.

To note about this clonotype: This may be a read error, as it is one base from a much larger clone. The chain combines TRBV27 with TRBJ2-5, with TRBD2 as a possible D gene (7 bases). Germline V gene sequence: CDR1 MNHEY, CDR2 SMNVEV (reference sequence). V lost 5 bases and J lost 8, with 15 bases in between. The CDR3 has 13 amino acids. The CDR3 sequence: CASSATGRDTQYF. DNA of the CDR3: TGTGCCAGCAGTGCCACAGGGAGGGATACCCAGTACTTC.

This clonotype was counted only a few times. This chain connects TRBV24-1 to TRBJ1-2, with D perhaps matching TRBD1 (6 bases). Germline CDR1 is KGHDR and CDR2 is SFDVKD. V lost 0 bases and J 2 bases, leaving 6 bases between the germline ends. The CDR3 sequence is 14 residues long. The CDR3 protein is CATSDLGQNYGYTF. The CDR3 coding sequence is TGTGCCACCAGTGATTTGGGACAGAACTATGGCTACACCTTC.